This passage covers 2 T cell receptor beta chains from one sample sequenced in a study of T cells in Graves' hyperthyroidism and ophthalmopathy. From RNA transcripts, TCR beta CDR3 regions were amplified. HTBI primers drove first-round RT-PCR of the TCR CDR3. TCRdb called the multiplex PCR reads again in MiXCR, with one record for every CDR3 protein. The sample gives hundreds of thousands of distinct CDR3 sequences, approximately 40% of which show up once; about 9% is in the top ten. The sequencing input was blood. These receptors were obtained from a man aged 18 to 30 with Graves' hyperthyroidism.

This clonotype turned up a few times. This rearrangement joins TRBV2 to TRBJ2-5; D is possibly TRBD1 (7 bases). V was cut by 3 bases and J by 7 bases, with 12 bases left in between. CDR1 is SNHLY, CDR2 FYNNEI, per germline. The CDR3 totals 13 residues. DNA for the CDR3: TGTGCCAGCAGTGACGGCCAGGGGGGGACCCAGTACTTC. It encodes CASSDGQGGTQYF.

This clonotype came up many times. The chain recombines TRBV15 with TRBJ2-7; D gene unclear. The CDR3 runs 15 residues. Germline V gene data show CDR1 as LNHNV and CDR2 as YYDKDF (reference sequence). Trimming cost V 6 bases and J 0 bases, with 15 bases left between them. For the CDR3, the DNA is TGTGCCACCAGTCCCTCTCGGAGTGGCTCCTACGAGCAGTACTTC. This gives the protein CATSPSRSGSYEQYF.